This T cell receptor (beta chain) emerged from a study of cytotoxic CD8 clonotypes in ibrutinib-treated CLL. Findings and caveats of the study: Measured clonality at baseline was greater than in age-matched healthy donors and tracked with circulating CD8+ T-cell counts.

The protocol was immunoSEQ multiplex PCR, while the TCRdb copy is restricted to in-frame clones and leaves out a portion. The data hold 200,000 to 250,000 clones, with 60% to 75% observed a single time. The length of the CDR3 is 9 residues. CDR1 and CDR2 from the germline V gene are SQVTM and ANQGSEA. V lost 1 base and J lost 8, with 2 bases in between. This clone was recorded a few times. Its antigen is not identified. This clonotype originated in a human donor with chronic lymphocytic leukemia. The chain has TRBV29-1 and TRBJ1-2; D not certain. Sequences were derived from PBMCs, sampled after 24 months of ibrutinib treatment. The CDR3 DNA follows: TGCAGCGTTGAAGGGGGCTACACCTTC. Protein sequence: CSVEGGYTF.